The following is a T cell receptor beta chain sequence with its context. Mismatch with germline at one junction end may stem from a read error. The source of the sample is a study of T cells in Graves' hyperthyroidism and ophthalmopathy. CDR1 and CDR2 (germline): KGHDR, SFDVKD. The CDR3 loop spans 15 amino acids. Amplified TCR beta CDR3 regions came from RNA transcripts. HTBI primers were the set used in a first-round RT-PCR of the TCR CDR3. TCRdb re-called the multiplex PCR reads with MiXCR, one entry per CDR3 protein. The sample lists hundreds of thousands of distinct CDR3 sequences, roughly 46% seen once, with approximately 8.2% in the top ten. Subjects aged 18 to 65 presented with newly diagnosed hyperthyroidism of less than 2 months' duration.

V gene TRBV24-1 combines with J gene TRBJ1-5; weak D call: TRBD1 (5 bases). The TCR comes from a woman between 18 and 29 years old with Graves' hyperthyroidism. Sequencing was performed on peripheral blood or thyroid tissue (not recorded which). CDR3 loop: CASSLGTGRGQPQHF. CDR3 in DNA: TGTGCCAGCAGTTTAGGGACGGGGCGAGGACAGCCCCAGCATTTT.